The rows below give T cell receptor beta chains drawn from one sample of a study of T cells in Graves' hyperthyroidism and ophthalmopathy. Using its own MiXCR run on the multiplex PCR reads, TCRdb lists one record per CDR3 protein. The repertoire holds about 290,000 distinct CDR3 sequences, roughly 13% seen once, with approximately 7.9% in the top ten. Input material: blood. The receptors come from a woman between 35 and 50 years old with Graves' hyperthyroidism. CDR3s leave out the opening cysteine and the closing phenylalanine or tryptophan.

CDR3	V	J
ASSIDRGTEAF	TRBV19	TRBJ1-1
ASKQGTSGYNEQF	TRBV7-8	TRBJ2-1
ASSFVDLTRANYGYT	TRBV12-3/TRBV12-4	TRBJ1-2
ASSPGTENEKLF	TRBV28	TRBJ1-4
ASTDPFSGQETQY	TRBV28	TRBJ2-5
ASRATGGRETQY	TRBV5-1	TRBJ2-5
ASSLAGNGYT	TRBV12-3/TRBV12-4	TRBJ1-2
ASSAQGSYNEQF	TRBV6-1	TRBJ2-1
ASSYSGVGAQH	TRBV6-6	TRBJ1-5
ASSLPDRGFVGYT	TRBV7-9	TRBJ1-2
ASSQTTGPQTQY	TRBV3-1	TRBJ2-5
ASSQPRASGRNEQF	TRBV7-2	TRBJ2-1
ASSQARNEQF	TRBV3-1	TRBJ2-1
ASSLSRGGELF	TRBV6-1	TRBJ1-4
ATSAISGTTDTQY	TRBV24-1	TRBJ2-3
ASTPASRTTGNTIY	TRBV28	TRBJ1-3
ASSLGAATYTDTQY	TRBV7-6	TRBJ2-3
ASRMLEGARQPQH	TRBV19	TRBJ1-5
ASSLSREPLDEQF	TRBV5-1	TRBJ2-1
SAGASNIQY	TRBV20-1	TRBJ2-4
ASSPGGIYEKLF	TRBV12-3/TRBV12-4	TRBJ1-4
ASRGWEGRGDTEAF	TRBV27	TRBJ1-1
ASLGTGPREQF	TRBV25-1	TRBJ2-1
VSQRDRNLPEAF	TRBV7-9	TRBJ1-1
ASSQPAEKLF	TRBV4-1	TRBJ1-4
ASSQPGQAPEGTQY	TRBV12-3/TRBV12-4	TRBJ2-5